A single sample gave rise to the 9 T cell receptor beta chains below, sequenced in a study of patients and donors after allogeneic stem cell transplantation. TCRdb called the RT-PCR reads again in MiXCR, with one record for every CDR3 protein. The repertoire holds some 880,000 distinct CDR3 sequences, with 15% to 20% as singletons. The sample consisted of blood, either unsorted or a sorted T cell fraction (not recorded which). These receptor sequences come from a human donor who was either an allogeneic HSCT recipient or a stem cell or donor lymphocyte infusion donor (not recorded which). It is not recorded whose cells these are; they may come from a transplant donor.

This clonotype was seen ten or more times. The chain combines TRBV19 with TRBJ2-7, with 11 bases that match TRBD2. V trimming: 6 bases; J trimming: 2 bases; junction bases outside the gene matches: 9. The CDR3 loop spans 16 amino acids. Germline assignment: CDR1 LNHDA and CDR2 SQIVND (reference sequence). The CDR3 is CASRPTGTSGTYEQYF. CDR3 DNA: TGTGCCAGTAGACCCACCGGGACTAGCGGTACCTACGAGCAGTACTTC. The full variable domain, rest sourced from reference TRBV19 and TRBJ2-7, is DGGITQSPKYLFRKEGQNVTLSCEQNLNHDAMYWYRQDPGQGLRLIYYSQIVNDFQKGDIAEGYSVSREKKESFPLTVTSAQKNPTAFYLCASRPTGTSGTYEQYFGPGTRLTVT.

This rearrangement joins TRBV4-3 to TRBJ2-7; D gene uncertain. The V end lost 2 bases, the J end lost 0 bases, and 8 bases lay between the germline ends. The germline V gene has CDR1 LGHNA and CDR2 YSLEER. The CDR3 is 14 residues long. CDR3 region: CASSQSPRSYEQYF. In DNA, the CDR3 is TGCGCCAGCAGCCAAAGTCCCCGCTCCTACGAGCAGTACTTC.

A few counts support this clonotype. The chain combines TRBV25-1 with TRBJ2-7, with D uncertain. V gave up 4 bases and J gave up 2 bases, with 3 bases separating them. Germline CDR1 MGHDK, CDR2 SYGVNS. This CDR3 has 11 amino acids. Here the CDR3 reads CASSGPYEQYF. For the CDR3, the DNA is TGTGCCAGCAGTGGACCCTACGAGCAGTACTTC.

This chain connects TRBV4-3 to TRBJ2-1, with a weak D call TRBD2 (6 bases). The germline V gene has CDR1 LGHNA and CDR2 YSLEER. This CDR3 has 15 residues. The V and J ends lost 1 base and 6 bases respectively, with 13 bases between them. This CDR3 reads CASSQVSRGSNEQFF. Here the CDR3 DNA reads TGCGCCAGCAGCCAAGTCTCGCGGGGAAGCAATGAGCAGTTCTTC.

This clonotype occurred a few times. V is TRBV27 and J is TRBJ1-2; D uncertain. CDR1 is MNHEY and CDR2 is SMNVEV in the germline V gene (reference sequence). CDR3 length: 13 residues. V lost 3 bases and J lost 3, with 8 bases in between. CDR3 in DNA: TGTGCCAGCAGTTTCGGGTGGGACTATGGCTACACCTTC. Protein sequence: CASSFGWDYGYTF.

V and J are TRBV20-1 and TRBJ1-2; D uncertain. Germline lookup yields CDR1 DFQATT and CDR2 SNEGSKA (reference sequence). Trimming shortened V by 6 bases and J by 3 bases, and 11 bases separated the two germline ends. The CDR3 consists of 12 residues. DNA for the CDR3: TGCAGTGCCCTCTTTTCGGACTATGGCTACACCTTC. Amino acid sequence: CSALFSDYGYTF.

The chain links TRBV7-2 to TRBJ2-7; D unclear. CDR1 SGHTA and CDR2 FQGNSA come from the germline V gene. The CDR3 contains 14 residues. Trimming shortened V by 1 base and J by 0 bases, and 7 bases separated the two germline ends. The CDR3 is CASSLVRSSYEQYF. The CDR3 coding sequence is TGTGCCAGCAGCTTAGTGAGGAGCTCCTACGAGCAGTACTTC.

This clonotype was seen more than once but under ten times. At one end, the junction sequence differs from germline, possibly due to a read error. The chain uses TRBV12-3 or TRBV12-4 and TRBJ2-7; D is tentatively TRBD1 or TRBD2 (5 bases each). The CDR3 covers 13 residues. The CDR3 loop reads CASSFGGTYEHYF. The CDR3 DNA reads as TGTGCCAGCAGTTTTGGGGGAACCTACGAGCATTACTTC.

This clonotype was counted only a few times. V usage is TRBV5-7 and J usage is TRBJ1-2, with D maybe TRBD1 (5 bases). TRBV5-7 counts as an open reading frame of uncertain function. V was cut by 3 bases and J by 4 bases, with 10 bases left in between. This CDR3 is built from 13 residues. The CDR3 region has the DNA TGTGCCAGCAGCTGCCAGGGATTCTATGGCTACACCTTC. This gives the protein CASSCQGFYGYTF.